What follows describes a single TCR beta chain. This entry belongs to a study of blood T cells in healthy people across ages. Using a J-beta primer mix together with a sample-barcoded 5' primer, a second PCR was run for 7 to 11 cycles. Every cDNA molecule carried a tag from a template-switch adaptor bearing 12 random nucleotides. TCRdb fed the 5' RACE reads into MiXCR, producing one record per CDR3 protein. The sample carries about 1.4 million distinct CDR3 sequences, approximately 59% recorded once. CDR3 length: 13 amino acids. From germline, CDR1 is LNHNV and CDR2 YYDKDF (reference sequence). V was shortened by 4 bases and J by 2 bases, with 8 bases between the two germline ends.

This chain connects TRBV15 to TRBJ2-5; TRBD2 is a possible D gene (5 bases). The receptor's source is a man younger than 35 in good health. Sequenced material: blood. CDR3 DNA: TGTGCCACCAGCAAACCGGGACAAGAGACCCAGTACTTC. It encodes CATSKPGQETQYF. The full variable domain, in which reference TRBV15 and TRBJ2-5 provide the parts outside the CDR3, is DAMVIQNPRYQVTQFGKPVTLSCSQTLNHNVMYWYQQKSSQAPKLLFHYYDKDFNNEADTPDNFQSRRPNTSFCFLDIRSPGLGDTAMYLCATSKPGQETQYFGPGTRLLVL.